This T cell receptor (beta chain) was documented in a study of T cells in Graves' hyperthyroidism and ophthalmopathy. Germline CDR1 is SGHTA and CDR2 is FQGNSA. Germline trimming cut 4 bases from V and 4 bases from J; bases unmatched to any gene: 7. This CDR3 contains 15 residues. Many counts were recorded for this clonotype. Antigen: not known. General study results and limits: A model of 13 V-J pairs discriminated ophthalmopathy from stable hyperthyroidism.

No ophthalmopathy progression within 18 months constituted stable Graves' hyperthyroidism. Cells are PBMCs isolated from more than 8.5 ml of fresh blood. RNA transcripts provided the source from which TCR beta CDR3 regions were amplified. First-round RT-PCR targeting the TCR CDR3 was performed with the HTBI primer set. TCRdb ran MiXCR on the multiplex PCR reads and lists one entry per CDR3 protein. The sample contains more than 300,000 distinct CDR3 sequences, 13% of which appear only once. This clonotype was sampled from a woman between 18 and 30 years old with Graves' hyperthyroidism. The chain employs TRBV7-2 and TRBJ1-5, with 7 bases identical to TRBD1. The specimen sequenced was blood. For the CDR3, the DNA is TGTGCCAGCAGCTCCCGACAGGGCACGAATCAGCCCCAGCATTTT. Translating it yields CASSSRQGTNQPQHF.